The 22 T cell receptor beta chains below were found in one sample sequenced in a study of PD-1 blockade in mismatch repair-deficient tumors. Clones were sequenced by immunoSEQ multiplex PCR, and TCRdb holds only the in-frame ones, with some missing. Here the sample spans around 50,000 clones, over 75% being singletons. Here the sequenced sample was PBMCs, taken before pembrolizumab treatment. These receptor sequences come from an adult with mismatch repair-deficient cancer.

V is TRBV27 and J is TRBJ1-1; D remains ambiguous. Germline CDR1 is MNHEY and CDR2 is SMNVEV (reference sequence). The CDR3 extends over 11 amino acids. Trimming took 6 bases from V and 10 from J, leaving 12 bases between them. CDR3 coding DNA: TGTGCCAGCAGCCAAGGAGGCGGAGCTTTCTTT. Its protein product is CASSQGGGAFF.

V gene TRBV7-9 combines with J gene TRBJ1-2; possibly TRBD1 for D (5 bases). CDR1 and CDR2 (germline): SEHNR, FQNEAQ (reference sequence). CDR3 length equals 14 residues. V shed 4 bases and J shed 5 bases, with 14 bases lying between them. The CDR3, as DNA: TGTGCCAGCAGCTATCTTCGAAGGGGTTATGGCTACACCTTC. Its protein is CASSYLRRGYGYTF.

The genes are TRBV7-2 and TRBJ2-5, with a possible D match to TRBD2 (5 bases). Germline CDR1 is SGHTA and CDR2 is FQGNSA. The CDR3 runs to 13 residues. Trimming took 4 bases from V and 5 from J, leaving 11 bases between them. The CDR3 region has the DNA TGTGCCAGCAGCTCCGGGATGAAGGAGACCCAGTACTTC. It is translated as CASSSGMKETQYF.

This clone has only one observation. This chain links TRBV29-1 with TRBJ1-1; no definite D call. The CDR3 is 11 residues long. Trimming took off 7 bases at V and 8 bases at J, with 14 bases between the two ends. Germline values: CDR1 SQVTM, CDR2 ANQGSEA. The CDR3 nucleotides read TGCAGCGCCGAAGGCGCTGGCGAAGCTTTCTTT. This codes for CSAEGAGEAFF.

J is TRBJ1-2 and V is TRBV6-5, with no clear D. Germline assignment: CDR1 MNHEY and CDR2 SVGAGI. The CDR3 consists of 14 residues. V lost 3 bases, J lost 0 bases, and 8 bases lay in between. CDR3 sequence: CASSYGRTNYGYTF. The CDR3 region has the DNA TGTGCCAGCAGTTATGGGAGGACTAACTATGGCTACACCTTC.

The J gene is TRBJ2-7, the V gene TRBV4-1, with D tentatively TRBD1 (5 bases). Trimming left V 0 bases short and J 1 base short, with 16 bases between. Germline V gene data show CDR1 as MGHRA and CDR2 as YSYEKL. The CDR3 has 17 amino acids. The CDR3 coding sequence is TGCGCCAGCAGCCAAGATCAATCATCAGGGTGGTCCTACGAGCAGTACTTC. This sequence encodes CASSQDQSSGWSYEQYF.

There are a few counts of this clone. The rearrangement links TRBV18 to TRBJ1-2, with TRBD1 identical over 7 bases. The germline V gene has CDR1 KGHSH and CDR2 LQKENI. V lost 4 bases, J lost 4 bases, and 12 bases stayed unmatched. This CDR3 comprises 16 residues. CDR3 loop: CASSRDPGQMIYGYTF. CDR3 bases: TGTGCCAGCTCACGGGACCCGGGACAGATGATCTATGGCTACACCTTC.

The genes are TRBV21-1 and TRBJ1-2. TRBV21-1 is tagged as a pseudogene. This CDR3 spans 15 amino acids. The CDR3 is CASSKAGGHSHGYTF. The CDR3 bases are TGTGCCAGCAGCAAAGCGGGGGGTCACAGCCATGGCTACACCTTC.

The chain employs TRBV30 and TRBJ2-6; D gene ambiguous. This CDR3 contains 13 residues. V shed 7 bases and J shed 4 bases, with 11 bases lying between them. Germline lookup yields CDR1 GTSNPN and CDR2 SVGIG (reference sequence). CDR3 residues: CAFGYTGANVLTF. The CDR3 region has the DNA TGTGCCTTCGGGTATACGGGGGCCAACGTCCTGACTTTC. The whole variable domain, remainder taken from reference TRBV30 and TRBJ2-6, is SQTIHQWPATLVQPVGSPLSLECTVEGTSNPNLYWYRQAAGRGLQLLFYSVGIGQISSEVPQNLSASRPQDRQFILSSKKLLLSDSGFYLCAFGYTGANVLTFGAGSRLTVL.

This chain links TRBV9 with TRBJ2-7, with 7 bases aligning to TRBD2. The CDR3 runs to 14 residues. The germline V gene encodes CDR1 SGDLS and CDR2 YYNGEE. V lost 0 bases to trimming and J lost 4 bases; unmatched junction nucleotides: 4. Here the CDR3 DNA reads TGTGCCAGCAGCGTAGCTGTGGGAGGGTACGAGCAGTACTTC. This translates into CASSVAVGGYEQYF. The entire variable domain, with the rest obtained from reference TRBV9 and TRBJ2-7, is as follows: DSGVTQTPKHLITATGQRVTLRCSPRSGDLSVYWYQQSLDQGLQFLIQYYNGEERAKGNILERFSAQQFPDLHSELNLSSLELGDSALYFCASSVAVGGYEQYFGPGTRLTVT.

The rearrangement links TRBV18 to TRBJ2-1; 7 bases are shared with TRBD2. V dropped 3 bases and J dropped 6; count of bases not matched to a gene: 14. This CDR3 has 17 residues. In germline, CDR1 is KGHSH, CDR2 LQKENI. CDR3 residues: CASSPPQGGSSGNEQFF. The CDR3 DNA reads TGTGCCAGCTCACCTCCCCAGGGAGGGAGTTCTGGCAATGAGCAGTTCTTC.

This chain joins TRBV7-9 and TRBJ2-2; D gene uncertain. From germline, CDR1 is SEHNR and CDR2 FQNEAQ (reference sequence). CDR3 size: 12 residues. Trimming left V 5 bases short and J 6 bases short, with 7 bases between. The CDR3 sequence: CASSLSPGELFF. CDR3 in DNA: TGTGCCAGCAGCCTAAGCCCCGGGGAGCTGTTTTTT.

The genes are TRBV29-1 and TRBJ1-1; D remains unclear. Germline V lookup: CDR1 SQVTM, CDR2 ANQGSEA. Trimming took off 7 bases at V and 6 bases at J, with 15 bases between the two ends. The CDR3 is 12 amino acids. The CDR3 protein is CSASKSDSEAFF. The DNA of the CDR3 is TGCAGCGCCTCTAAGTCTGACTCTGAAGCTTTCTTT.

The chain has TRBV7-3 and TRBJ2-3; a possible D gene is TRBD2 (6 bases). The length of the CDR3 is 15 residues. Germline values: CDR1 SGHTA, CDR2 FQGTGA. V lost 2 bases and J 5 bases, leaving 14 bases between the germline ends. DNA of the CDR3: TGTGCCAGCAGCTTACGGGGGAGTTACGGAGATACGCAGTATTTT. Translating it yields CASSLRGSYGDTQYF.

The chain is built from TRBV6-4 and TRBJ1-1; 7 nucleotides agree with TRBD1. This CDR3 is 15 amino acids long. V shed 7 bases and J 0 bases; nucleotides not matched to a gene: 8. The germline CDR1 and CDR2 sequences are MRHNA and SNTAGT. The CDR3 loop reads CASTSGQVMNTEAFF. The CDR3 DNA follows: TGTGCCAGCACCTCAGGACAGGTAATGAACACTGAAGCTTTCTTT.

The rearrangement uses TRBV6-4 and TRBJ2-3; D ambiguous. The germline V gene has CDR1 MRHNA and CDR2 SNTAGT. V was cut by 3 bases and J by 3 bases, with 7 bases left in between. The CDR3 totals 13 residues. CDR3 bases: TGTGCCAGCAGTGATGAAGCGACAGATACGCAGTATTTT. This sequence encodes CASSDEATDTQYF.

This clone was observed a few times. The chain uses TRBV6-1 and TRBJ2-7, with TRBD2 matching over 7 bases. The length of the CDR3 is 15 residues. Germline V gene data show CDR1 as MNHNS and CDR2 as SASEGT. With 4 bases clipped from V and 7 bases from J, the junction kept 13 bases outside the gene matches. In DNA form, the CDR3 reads TGTGCCAGCAGTGGGTCTAGCGGACCTTTGGGGGAGCAGTACTTC. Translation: CASSGSSGPLGEQYF.

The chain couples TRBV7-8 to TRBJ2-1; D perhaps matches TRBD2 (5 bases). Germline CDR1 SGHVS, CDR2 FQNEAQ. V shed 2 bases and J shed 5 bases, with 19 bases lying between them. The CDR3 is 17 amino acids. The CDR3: CASSLKERPSGDNEQFF. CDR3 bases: TGTGCCAGCAGCTTAAAAGAGCGGCCAAGTGGGGACAATGAGCAGTTCTTC.

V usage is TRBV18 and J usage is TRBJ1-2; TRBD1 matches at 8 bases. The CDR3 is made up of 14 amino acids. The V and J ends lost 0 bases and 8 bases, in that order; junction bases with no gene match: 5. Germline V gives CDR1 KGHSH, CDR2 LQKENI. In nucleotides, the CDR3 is TGTGCCAGCTCACCACCTTCAGGGGGCGGAGGCTACACCTTC. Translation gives CASSPPSGGGGYTF.

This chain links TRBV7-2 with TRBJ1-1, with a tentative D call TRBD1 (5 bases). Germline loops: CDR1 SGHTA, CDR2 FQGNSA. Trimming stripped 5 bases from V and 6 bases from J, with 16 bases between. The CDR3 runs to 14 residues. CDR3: CASSPSGVISEAFF. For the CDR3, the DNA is TGTGCCAGCAGCCCCTCGGGGGTTATATCTGAAGCTTTCTTT.

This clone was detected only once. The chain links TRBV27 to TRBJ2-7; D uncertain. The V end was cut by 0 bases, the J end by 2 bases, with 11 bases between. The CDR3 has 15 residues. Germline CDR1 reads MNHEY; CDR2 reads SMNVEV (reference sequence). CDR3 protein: CASSLSPVGTYEQYF. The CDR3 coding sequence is TGTGCCAGCAGTTTATCCCCCGTGGGGACCTACGAGCAGTACTTC.

The DNA for the CDR3 is TGTGCCAGTAGTACGCCGACAGGCCCTATCTACGGAAACACCATATATTTT. Its translation: CASSTPTGPIYGNTIYF. This chain connects TRBV19 to TRBJ1-3, with D possibly matching TRBD1 (6 bases). The ends were cut back, 4 bases at V and 4 bases at J, with 20 bases in the middle. CDR1 and CDR2 (germline): LNHDA, SQIVND (reference sequence). This CDR3 spans 17 amino acids.